What follows are 12 T cell receptor beta chains derived from one specimen sequenced in a study of regulatory T cells in long-lasting Graves disease. iRepertoire HTBI primers and Arm-PCR of CDR3 regions built TCR beta libraries. TCRdb independently ran MiXCR on the multiplex PCR reads; one entry per CDR3 protein. Among 350,000 to 550,000 distinct CDR3 sequences listed, less than 15% were seen once. The time point denotes: newly diagnosed GD, antithyroid drugs for less than 3 months. With RNA extracted from PBMCs as input, the TCR library was made. These data also featured in a second study, about T cells in Graves' hyperthyroidism and ophthalmopathy.

The specimen was peripheral blood mononuclear cells (PBMCs), collected at new diagnosis, from a patient treated with antithyroid drugs. All receptors derive from a woman aged 50 to 60 with Graves disease.

This clonotype was detected many times. The V call is TRBV12-3 or TRBV12-4, the J call TRBJ2-7; D is possibly TRBD1 (6 bases). Trimming shortened V by 4 bases and J by 3 bases, and 13 bases separated the two germline ends. CDR3 length: 14 residues. Here the CDR3 reads CASSYETGNYEQYF. CDR3 sequence (DNA): TGTGCCAGCAGTTACGAGACAGGAAACTACGAGCAGTACTTC.

This clonotype has at least ten counts. The chain combines TRBV28 with TRBJ1-1, with 7 bases lining up with TRBD1. The CDR3 is 17 amino acids. CDR1 is MDHEN and CDR2 is SYDVKM in the germline V gene. Germline trimming cut 3 bases from V and 3 bases from J; bases unmatched to any gene: 13. DNA of the CDR3: TGTGCCAGCAGTTTCCGATTAGCTAGGGGGCTCCACACTGAAGCTTTCTTT. Amino acids: CASSFRLARGLHTEAFF.

This clonotype came up many times. The chain links TRBV5-1 to TRBJ2-3; 9 nucleotides agree with TRBD2. The germline CDR1 and CDR2 sequences are SGHRS and YFSETQ. This CDR3 is 16 amino acids long. V shed 1 base and J 5 bases; nucleotides not matched to a gene: 8. The CDR3 coding sequence is TGCGCCAGCAGCTTGCAAGCGGGAGGAAGGGGAGATACGCAGTATTTT. This encodes CASSLQAGGRGDTQYF.

This clonotype appeared a few times. The J gene is TRBJ1-3, the V gene TRBV19, with 7 bases matching TRBD1. The CDR3 is made up of 16 amino acids. The V gene end was trimmed by 2 bases and the J gene end by 2 bases; junction bases not matched to a gene: 6. The germline CDR1 and CDR2 sequences are LNHDA and SQIVND (reference sequence). CDR3 residues: CASSIPTGYPGNTIYF. The CDR3 nucleotides are TGTGCCAGTAGTATACCGACAGGGTATCCTGGAAACACCATATATTTT.

This clonotype occurred many times. This chain uses TRBV11-2 with TRBJ2-1; D is unclear. CDR1 SGHAT and CDR2 FQNNGV come from the germline V gene. With 4 bases removed from V and 5 bases from J, the gap between germline ends came to 21 bases. This CDR3 has 17 amino acids. The CDR3 is CASSSSLLPAIHNEQFF. The CDR3 DNA follows: TGTGCCAGCAGCTCATCTTTACTGCCGGCGATCCACAATGAGCAGTTCTTC.

This clonotype was seen a few times. The chain carries TRBV29-1 and TRBJ2-1; 8 positions agree with TRBD2. V trimming: 1 base; J trimming: 5 bases; junction bases outside the gene matches: 4. Germline assignment: CDR1 SQVTM and CDR2 ANQGSEA. This CDR3 region has 14 residues. CDR3: CSVEGTSRNNEQFF. CDR3 DNA: TGCAGCGTTGAAGGGACTAGCAGAAACAATGAGCAGTTCTTC.

The V gene is TRBV9, the J gene TRBJ1-6; D remains unclear. The germline V gene has CDR1 SGDLS and CDR2 YYNGEE. There are 15 residues in the CDR3. The V end was cut by 4 bases, the J end by 5 bases, with 13 bases between. The CDR3 sequence is CASSPQTGNNSPLHF. The CDR3 DNA sequence: TGTGCCAGCAGCCCGCAGACCGGAAATAATTCACCCCTCCACTTT.

For this clonotype: This may be a read error, as it is one base from a much larger clone. This sequence joins TRBV6-1 and TRBJ1-1; TRBD1 is a possible D gene (6 bases). The length of the CDR3 is 13 residues. Germline V CDR1 and CDR2: MNHNS, SASEGT. The CDR3 spells CANSTGFGTEAFF. The CDR3, as DNA: TGTGCCAACAGTACAGGGTTCGGCACTGAAGCTTTCTTT.

This clonotype has a count of ten or more. The J gene is TRBJ1-5, the V gene TRBV6-5; D gene ambiguous. V gave up 0 bases and J gave up 4 bases, with 7 bases separating them. The CDR3 is 14 residues long. CDR1 and CDR2 (germline): MNHEY, SVGAGI. The CDR3 sequence is CASSYSGYNQPQHF. The CDR3 bases are TGTGCCAGCAGTTACTCGGGGTATAATCAGCCCCAGCATTTT.

This clonotype was recorded many times. The gene calls are TRBV27 and TRBJ1-2, with 8 positions matching TRBD1. Germline CDR1 reads MNHEY; CDR2 reads SMNVEV (reference sequence). Trimming cost V 5 bases and J 5 bases; bases outside gene matches: 13. This CDR3 has 16 residues. The CDR3 sequence: CASSNSTPDRAYGYTF. The CDR3 bases are TGTGCCAGCAGTAACTCTACTCCGGACAGGGCTTATGGCTACACCTTC.

This clonotype was recorded many times. The V and J genes are TRBV20-1 and TRBJ1-1; D is possibly TRBD1 (5 bases). The CDR3 covers 16 residues. Per germline, CDR1 DFQATT and CDR2 SNEGSKA (reference sequence). Trimming cost V 6 bases and J 3 bases, with 23 bases left between them. The CDR3 is CSADPPLYGGDTEAFF. The CDR3 DNA reads TGCAGTGCCGACCCGCCACTCTACGGGGGAGACACTGAAGCTTTCTTT.

This clonotype was found many times. CDR3 sequence reads: CASSPSSGLYNEQFF. As DNA, the CDR3 is TGTGCCAGCAGCCCCTCGTCTGGACTCTACAATGAGCAGTTCTTC. The chain is built from TRBV7-9 and TRBJ2-1; tentatively, D is TRBD2 (5 bases). The V and J ends lost 5 bases and 3 bases respectively, with 14 bases between them. The CDR3 is made up of 15 amino acids. Germline loops: CDR1 SEHNR, CDR2 FQNEAQ (reference sequence).